These T cell receptor beta chains were read from a single sample in a study of T cell repertoires in cytomegalovirus infection. MiXCR, run by TCRdb on the reads, gives a single entry per CDR3 protein. The sample contains over 50,000 distinct CDR3 sequences, around 20% of which appear only once. No antigens are known for them. This sample comprised CD8+ T cells from cultured PBMCs, obtained from culture after CMV antigen stimulation. Every receptor here comes from a human donor in good health (CMV status not recorded). Some clones in this sample may be carry-over from other donors' samples. Each CDR3 is given with its conserved first and last residue. Each record gives: clone size, J gene, V gene, D gene, CDR3 protein, CDR3 DNA. A D gene is named only where the DNA matches it firmly. The size entry is marked missing in some rows and otherwise reads once, few, many or a size class.

size: many
J: TRBJ1-1
V: TRBV7-2
D: TRBD1
CDR3: CASSFNSGGQVNTEAFF
DNA: TGTGCCAGCAGCTTCAATTCCGGGGGACAGGTGAACACTGAAGCTTTCTTT

size: few
J: TRBJ1-1
V: TRBV7-6
D: .
CDR3: CASSDSPTNTEAFF
DNA: TGTGCCAGCAGCGACAGTCCCACTAACACGGAAGCTTTCTTT

size: few
J: TRBJ1-1
V: TRBV7-2
D: TRBD1
CDR3: CASSGHRGMNTEAFF
DNA: TGTGCCAGCAGCGGCCACAGGGGCATGAACACTGAAGCTTTCTTT

size: few
J: TRBJ2-7
V: TRBV7-6
D: .
CDR3: CASSPDGISSYEQYF
DNA: TGTGCCAGCAGCCCCGACGGAATTTCCTCCTACGAGCAGTACTTC

size: few
J: TRBJ1-1
V: TRBV4-1
D: .
CDR3: CASSQESGRSSEAFF
DNA: TGCGCCAGCAGCCAAGAAAGTGGTCGCTCTTCTGAAGCTTTCTTT

size: .
J: TRBJ2-7
V: TRBV7-2
D: .
CDR3: CASSLVEAGYEQYF
DNA: TGTGCCAGCAGCTTAGTGGAGGCCGGATACGAGCAGTACTTC

size: few
J: TRBJ1-4
V: TRBV10-3
D: .
CDR3: CAISLGTEKLFF
DNA: TGTGCCATCAGTCTCGGGACAGAAAAACTGTTTTTT

size: .
J: TRBJ2-7
V: TRBV4-1
D: .
CDR3: CASSQGHGDTYEQYF
DNA: TGCGCCAGCAGCCAGGGACATGGAGATACCTACGAGCAGTACTTC

size: .
J: TRBJ1-2
V: TRBV9
D: TRBD1
CDR3: CASSGGTGKISNYGYTF
DNA: TGTGCCAGCAGCGGCGGGACAGGGAAAATATCAAACTATGGCTACACCTTC

size: few
J: TRBJ1-2
V: TRBV12-3/TRBV12-4
D: .
CDR3: CASSSRRHYGYTF
DNA: TGTGCCAGCAGTTCCAGACGACACTATGGCTACACCTTC

size: once
J: TRBJ1-4
V: TRBV7-9
D: .
CDR3: CASSPRDRDPNEKLFF
DNA: TGTGCCAGCAGCCCTAGAGACCGGGATCCTAATGAAAAACTGTTTTTT

size: .
J: TRBJ2-1
V: TRBV19
D: TRBD2
CDR3: CASSIEVAGGDNEQFF
DNA: TGTGCCAGTAGTATTGAGGTAGCGGGGGGCGACAATGAGCAGTTCTTC

size: .
J: TRBJ2-7
V: TRBV9
D: TRBD2
CDR3: CASSVAGGRYEQYF
DNA: TGTGCCAGCAGCGTAGCGGGGGGGCGATACGAGCAGTACTTC

size: .
J: TRBJ2-7
V: TRBV4-1
D: TRBD2
CDR3: CASSQGTSGGYYEQYF
DNA: TGCGCCAGCAGCCAGGGGACTAGCGGGGGATACTACGAGCAGTACTTC

size: few
J: TRBJ2-2
V: TRBV11-2
D: .
CDR3: CASSWRRGLGLGELFF
DNA: TGTGCCAGCAGCTGGAGGAGGGGGTTAGGTTTGGGGGAGCTGTTTTTT

size: .
J: TRBJ2-2
V: TRBV6-6
D: .
CDR3: CASSYSVQGELFF
DNA: TGTGCCAGCAGTTACTCGGTTCAAGGGGAGCTGTTTTTT

size: once
J: TRBJ2-2
V: TRBV6-5
D: TRBD2
CDR3: CASSDGAGGLAGELFF
DNA: TGTGCCAGCAGCGACGGGGCGGGGGGGCTAGCCGGGGAGCTGTTTTTT

size: few
J: TRBJ1-5
V: TRBV7-8
D: .
CDR3: CASRPRDSNQPQHF
DNA: TGTGCCAGCAGACCCCGGGACAGCAATCAGCCCCAGCATTTT

size: .
J: TRBJ2-1
V: TRBV7-8
D: .
CDR3: CASSFLQRTYNEQFF
DNA: TGTGCCAGCAGCTTTTTACAGCGGACCTACAATGAGCAGTTCTTC

size: .
J: TRBJ1-1
V: TRBV20-1
D: TRBD1
CDR3: CSANSGGTEAFF
DNA: TGCAGTGCTAACTCAGGGGGCACTGAAGCTTTCTTT

size: .
J: TRBJ2-5
V: TRBV27
D: TRBD2
CDR3: CASARGISGGLETQYF
DNA: TGTGCCAGCGCCCGGGGGATTAGCGGGGGTTTAGAGACCCAGTACTTC

size: .
J: TRBJ2-7
V: TRBV5-6
D: .
CDR3: CASTSGWGNYEQYF
DNA: TGTGCCAGCACCTCGGGTTGGGGTAACTACGAGCAGTACTTC

size: few
J: TRBJ2-1
V: TRBV11-2
D: TRBD1
CDR3: CASAGTALHNEQFF
DNA: TGTGCCAGCGCCGGGACAGCGCTTCACAATGAGCAGTTCTTC

size: few
J: TRBJ1-5
V: TRBV19
D: .
CDR3: CASTVAPYSNQPQHF
DNA: TGTGCCAGTACCGTCGCTCCCTATAGCAATCAGCCCCAGCATTTT

size: .
J: TRBJ2-7
V: TRBV7-2
D: .
CDR3: CASSSTGRVSGLRLDEQYF
DNA: TGTGCCAGCAGCTCAACCGGGCGGGTCTCAGGGTTACGCTTAGACGAGCAGTACTTC

size: few
J: TRBJ2-2
V: TRBV2
D: .
CDR3: CASFRASTGELFF
DNA: TGTGCCAGCTTCCGGGCGAGCACCGGGGAGCTGTTTTTT

size: .
J: TRBJ1-5
V: TRBV19
D: TRBD1
CDR3: CASSRSTGGRNQPQHF
DNA: TGTGCCAGTAGTAGATCTACAGGGGGAAGGAATCAGCCCCAGCATTTT

size: .
J: TRBJ2-4
V: TRBV6-2/TRBV6-3
D: .
CDR3: CASTSPRGGLPAKNIQYF
DNA: TGTGCCAGCACCTCCCCGAGAGGGGGGCTACCAGCCAAAAACATTCAGTACTTC

size: .
J: TRBJ2-7
V: TRBV7-6
D: TRBD2
CDR3: CASSRTSGGSYEQYF
DNA: TGTGCCAGCAGCCGCACTAGCGGGGGGAGCTACGAGCAGTACTTC

size: .
J: TRBJ2-7
V: TRBV7-8
D: TRBD1
CDR3: CASSFSITGANPYEQYF
DNA: TGTGCCAGCAGCTTTAGCATCACAGGGGCTAACCCCTACGAGCAGTACTTC

size: few
J: TRBJ2-7
V: TRBV7-4
D: .
CDR3: CASSSPAGQTYEQYF
DNA: TGTGCCAGCAGCTCCCCAGCCGGACAGACCTACGAGCAGTACTTC

size: .
J: TRBJ2-5
V: TRBV7-7
D: .
CDR3: CASSLEGREQETQYF
DNA: TGTGCTAGCAGCTTAGAGGGCAGGGAGCAAGAGACCCAGTACTTC

size: few
J: TRBJ2-7
V: TRBV7-7
D: .
CDR3: CASSLKYGLNYEQYF
DNA: TGTGCTAGCAGCTTAAAATACGGACTCAACTACGAGCAGTACTTC

size: .
J: TRBJ2-7
V: TRBV7-2
D: .
CDR3: CASSLADSYEQYF
DNA: TGTGCCAGCAGCTTGGCGGACTCCTACGAGCAGTACTTC

size: few
J: TRBJ2-7
V: TRBV6-5
D: TRBD1
CDR3: CASSRSPGTGGYEQYF
DNA: TGTGCCAGCAGTAGGTCCCCCGGGACAGGGGGCTACGAGCAGTACTTC

size: .
J: TRBJ2-7
V: TRBV6-5
D: .
CDR3: CASSYSKGYHEQYF
DNA: TGTGCCAGCAGTTACTCGAAGGGATACCACGAGCAGTACTTC